The 20 T cell receptor beta chains listed next were all sequenced from one sample in a study of graft-versus-host responses after intestinal transplantation. Clones were read by immunoSEQ multiplex PCR, and TCRdb kept only the in-frame ones, dropping some. Altogether about 8,400 clones are present, approximately 74% being singletons, with the ten largest covering 30% to 35%. Investigators treated the graft tissue so that it released intraepithelial and lamina propria lymphocytes. The sample in question was ileum tissue, obtained 494 days after intestinal transplant. Source of these receptors: a human patient who received an intestinal transplant, so some T cells may come from the graft donor.

The genes are TRBV7-9 and TRBJ1-4, with TRBD1 as a possible D gene (6 bases). In germline, CDR1 is SEHNR, CDR2 FQNEAQ (reference sequence). Trimming pared 4 bases from V and 5 bases from J, leaving 20 bases between. The CDR3 has 17 amino acids. This CDR3 is CASSYQGRGLGNEKLFF. The CDR3 bases are TGTGCCAGCAGCTACCAGGGGAGAGGTTTAGGGAATGAAAAACTGTTTTTT.

The V gene is TRBV27, the J gene TRBJ1-4; tentatively, D is TRBD1 (5 bases). The CDR3 covers 15 residues. CDR1 is MNHEY and CDR2 is SMNVEV in the germline V gene (reference sequence). Between the trimmed V and J ends, which lost 5 bases and 0 bases, there was a span of 10 bases. The CDR3 bases are TGTGCCAGCAGTATACGCAGGGCAACTAATGAAAAACTGTTTTTT. As protein: CASSIRRATNEKLFF.

The rearrangement joins TRBV2 to TRBJ2-1; D not resolved. CDR1 is SNHLY, CDR2 FYNNEI, per germline. The length of the CDR3 is 14 residues. Trimming removed 2 bases at V and 1 base at J, with 6 bases between. The CDR3: CASSETSSYNEQFF. CDR3 nucleotides: TGTGCCAGCAGTGAAACAAGTTCCTACAATGAGCAGTTCTTC. The whole variable domain, filled in from reference TRBV2 and TRBJ2-1, reads EPEVTQTPSHQVTQMGQEVILRCVPISNHLYFYWYRQILGQKVEFLVSFYNNEISEKSEIFDDQFSVERPDGSNFTLKIRSTKLEDSAMYFCASSETSSYNEQFFGPGTRLTVL.

V usage is TRBV7-8 and J usage is TRBJ2-3; D might be TRBD2 (5 bases). The CDR3 has 12 amino acids. Germline-derived CDR1 and CDR2 are SGHVS and FQNEAQ. Deletions cut 5 bases from V and 9 bases from J, with 12 bases between. CDR3 loop: CASSPPSGTQYF. CDR3 bases: TGTGCCAGCAGCCCCCCGTCGGGGACGCAGTATTTT.

The chain recombines TRBV7-3 with TRBJ2-2; D gene uncertain. Trimming stripped 8 bases from V and 5 bases from J, with 9 bases between. CDR1 and CDR2 from the germline V gene are SGHTA and FQGTGA. The CDR3 is 12 amino acids. The CDR3 sequence is CASSLGTGELFF. CDR3 coding DNA: TGTGCCAGCTCCCTGGGAACCGGGGAGCTGTTTTTT.

This CDR3 is CASSLEGQGPYEQYF. The CDR3, as DNA: TGTGCCAGCAGCTTAGAAGGACAGGGACCTTACGAGCAGTACTTC. The chain links TRBV7-2 to TRBJ2-7; 8 bases line up with TRBD1. Germline V gives CDR1 SGHTA, CDR2 FQGNSA. V dropped 1 base and J dropped 4; count of bases not matched to a gene: 6. The CDR3 sequence is 15 residues long. Complete variable domain (other parts from reference TRBV7-2 and TRBJ2-7): GAGVSQSPSNKVTEKGKDVELRCDPISGHTALYWYRQSLGQGLEFLIYFQGNSAPDKSGLPSDRFSAERTGGSVSTLTIQRTQQEDSAVYLCASSLEGQGPYEQYFGPGTRLTVT.

The chain combines TRBV18 with TRBJ1-3, with D uncertain. The V gene's germline CDR1 is KGHSH and CDR2 LQKENI. Trimming stripped 8 bases from V and 0 bases from J, with 11 bases between. The CDR3 sequence is 14 residues long. The CDR3 reads CASATGISGNTIYF. The CDR3 nucleotides read TGTGCCAGCGCCACGGGCATCTCTGGAAACACCATATATTTT.

The V gene is TRBV15, the J gene TRBJ1-5, with unresolved D. Germline lookup yields CDR1 LNHNV and CDR2 YYDKDF (reference sequence). The CDR3 runs to 16 residues. V was cut by 0 bases and J by 1 base, with 10 bases left in between. In DNA form, the CDR3 reads TGTGCCACCAGCAGAGAGGCGGTGGGGAGCAATCAGCCCCAGCATTTT. Its protein is CATSREAVGSNQPQHF.

CDR3 nucleotide sequence: TGTGCCAGTAGTATGTGGCAGAACTATGGCTACACCTTC. Protein sequence: CASSMWQNYGYTF. The chain carries TRBV19 and TRBJ1-2; D is uncertain. The V end lost 3 bases, the J end lost 2 bases, and 7 bases lay between the germline ends. Germline lookup yields CDR1 LNHDA and CDR2 SQIVND (reference sequence). This CDR3 spans 13 amino acids.

The chain employs TRBV5-4 and TRBJ2-1; TRBD1 matches 10 bases. The CDR3 is made up of 13 amino acids. Germline V gives CDR1 SGHNT, CDR2 YYREEE (reference sequence). The V and J ends lost 3 bases and 6 bases, in that order; junction bases with no gene match: 0. The CDR3 DNA reads TGTGCCAGCAGCTGGACAGGGGGCAATGAGCAGTTCTTC. Protein: CASSWTGGNEQFF.

V usage is TRBV7-2 and J usage is TRBJ2-3; 12 nucleotides agree with TRBD2. Germline V lookup: CDR1 SGHTA, CDR2 FQGNSA. The CDR3 is made up of 14 amino acids. The V and J ends lost 0 bases and 11 bases, in that order; junction bases with no gene match: 3. The CDR3 DNA reads as TGTGCCAGCAGCTTAGCACTAGCGGGGGGCTTGCAGTATTTT. The encoded protein is CASSLALAGGLQYF. Variable domain in full (rest from reference TRBV7-2 and TRBJ2-3): GAGVSQSPSNKVTEKGKDVELRCDPISGHTALYWYRQSLGQGLEFLIYFQGNSAPDKSGLPSDRFSAERTGGSVSTLTIQRTQQEDSAVYLCASSLALAGGLQYFGPGTRLTVL.

This clone was counted between two and nine times. The V gene is TRBV6-1, the J gene TRBJ2-1; unclear D gene. Trimming shortened V by 5 bases and J by 4 bases, and 12 bases separated the two germline ends. Germline assignment: CDR1 MNHNS and CDR2 SASEGT. The CDR3 loop spans 14 amino acids. As DNA, the CDR3 is TGTGCCAGCAGTCTCGGTCAATCTTACAATGAGCAGTTCTTC. Amino acid sequence: CASSLGQSYNEQFF.

Here the CDR3 reads CASSPARNTDTQYF. DNA of the CDR3: TGTGCCAGCAGCCCCGCTCGGAACACAGATACGCAGTATTTT. The chain joins TRBV7-3 to TRBJ2-3; D not resolved. Trimming removed 5 bases from V and 2 bases from J, with 11 bases in between. Germline V gene sequence: CDR1 SGHTA, CDR2 FQGTGA. CDR3 length: 14 residues.

The genes are TRBV7-3 and TRBJ2-1, with 12 positions matching TRBD2. The CDR3 has 17 residues. Per the germline V gene, CDR1 is SGHTA and CDR2 is FQGTGA. Unmatched junction bases numbered 13, after V lost 5 bases and J lost 8 bases. CDR3 nucleotide sequence: TGTGCCAGCAGCCCCACGACTAGCGGGAGAGGAAGAGATGAGCAGTTCTTC. Translating it yields CASSPTTSGRGRDEQFF. Full variable domain (remainder filled in from reference TRBV7-3 and TRBJ2-1): GAGVSQTPSNKVTEKGKYVELRCDPISGHTALYWYRQSLGQGPEFLIYFQGTGAADDSGLPNDRFFAVRPEGSVSTLKIQRTERGDSAVYLCASSPTTSGRGRDEQFFGPGTRLTVL.

J is TRBJ2-1 and V is TRBV7-9; 8 nucleotides align to TRBD1. The CDR3 has 16 residues. With 5 bases clipped from V and 5 bases from J, the junction kept 11 bases outside the gene matches. Per the germline V gene, CDR1 is SEHNR and CDR2 is FQNEAQ (reference sequence). The CDR3 DNA is TGTGCCAGCAGCGGAATTGGACAGGGAGTCCACAATGAGCAGTTCTTC. Translated: CASSGIGQGVHNEQFF.

V is TRBV6-5 and J is TRBJ2-7; 11 bases align to TRBD1. The ends lost 6 bases at V and 7 bases at J; junction bases unmatched: 5. The CDR3 totals 13 residues. Germline CDR1 reads MNHEY; CDR2 reads SVGAGI. Here the CDR3 reads CASSLGQGGEQYF. CDR3 nucleotide sequence: TGTGCCAGCAGCCTGGGACAGGGGGGAGAGCAGTACTTC.

The V call is TRBV4-2, the J call TRBJ1-4; D gene unclear. Trimming took off 1 base at V and 8 bases at J, with 8 bases between the two ends. The CDR3 loop spans 13 amino acids. In germline, CDR1 is LGHNA, CDR2 YNFKEQ. DNA of the CDR3: TGTGCCAGCAGCCAAGCAAGAAAGGAAAAACTGTTTTTT. Protein: CASSQARKEKLFF.

The chain uses TRBV12-5 and TRBJ2-7; TRBD1 might be the D (5 bases). Germline-derived CDR1 and CDR2 are LGHNT and FRNRAP. The CDR3 length is 15 residues. Trimming stripped 6 bases from V and 3 bases from J, with 18 bases between. This CDR3 is CASGPVDSLHYEQYF. The CDR3 DNA is TGTGCTAGTGGCCCAGTAGACAGTCTCCACTACGAGCAGTACTTC.

This chain uses TRBV19 with TRBJ1-1; D is uncertain. The CDR3 has 13 residues. From germline, CDR1 is LNHDA and CDR2 SQIVND (reference sequence). V lost 3 bases and J 1 base, leaving 6 bases between the germline ends. The CDR3, as DNA: TGTGCCAGTAGTATCCGAGCGAACACTGAAGCTTTCTTT. Residues: CASSIRANTEAFF.

This chain links TRBV27 with TRBJ2-1, with 10 bases identical to TRBD2. CDR1 and CDR2 from the germline V gene are MNHEY and SMNVEV (reference sequence). The CDR3 runs to 19 residues. Trimming took 5 bases from V and 0 from J; bases not matched to a gene: 13. In nucleotides, the CDR3 is TGTGCCAGCAGTCCTTATACAGCGGGAGGGTGGGGCTCCTACAATGAGCAGTTCTTC. Translated, it gives CASSPYTAGGWGSYNEQFF.